Listed below are T cell receptor beta chains from one sample, sequenced in a study of post-analysis software for immune sequencing data. TCRdb re-called the PCR reads with MiXCR, one entry per CDR3 protein. The sample lists 450,000 to 700,000 distinct CDR3 sequences, around 44% occurring once. Sequencing was carried out using blood. The receptors were sampled from a girl between 10 and 17 years old with multiple sclerosis. Both conserved end residues are part of each CDR3. The D gene is left open where the match is weak. The size entry is marked missing in some rows and otherwise reads once, few, many or a size class.

>-|TRBJ1-2|-|TRBV24-1
CATSDLKGGYTF
TGTGCCACCAGTGATTTGAAAGGGGGCTACACCTTC
>TRBD1|TRBJ2-1|few|TRBV11-2
CASSLGTGASNEQFF
TGTGCCAGCAGCTTGGGGACAGGGGCTTCTAATGAGCAGTTCTTC
>-|TRBJ2-3|few|TRBV20-1
CSARGAGNTDTQYF
TGCAGTGCTAGGGGGGCTGGTAACACAGATACGCAGTATTTT
>TRBD1|TRBJ1-2|-|TRBV5-1
CASSLKAGTGTGYGYTF
TGCGCCAGCAGCCTGAAGGCCGGGACAGGGACTGGGTATGGCTACACCTTC
>TRBD2|TRBJ2-7|few|TRBV10-3
CAISEKRGGNYEQYF
TGTGCCATCAGTGAGAAGCGGGGGGGCAACTACGAGCAGTACTTC
>TRBD2|TRBJ2-1|-|TRBV5-1
CASSLTGLATPNEQFF
TGCGCCAGCAGCTTAACGGGACTAGCGACCCCCAATGAGCAGTTCTTC
>-|TRBJ2-1|-|TRBV7-7
CASSPQGREQFF
TGTGCTAGCAGTCCTCAGGGTAGGGAGCAGTTCTTC
>TRBD2|TRBJ2-5|-|TRBV5-1
CASSSGLAGDETQYF
TGCGCCAGCAGCTCCGGACTAGCGGGAGACGAGACCCAGTACTTC
>-|TRBJ2-4|few|TRBV12-3/TRBV12-4
CASSSVLLAKNIQYF
TGTGCCAGCAGTTCCGTACTCTTAGCCAAAAACATTCAGTACTTC
>-|TRBJ1-4|-|TRBV20-1
CSGSADGETREKLFF
TGCAGCGGGTCGGCCGACGGAGAAACTAGGGAAAAACTGTTTTTT
>TRBD2|TRBJ2-3|-|TRBV20-1
CSAVRTSVESTDTQYF
TGCAGTGCTGTTCGGACTAGCGTCGAAAGCACAGATACGCAGTATTTT
>-|TRBJ2-1|-|TRBV7-7
CASSLAPGYSNEQFF
TGTGCCAGCAGCTTAGCGCCGGGGTACTCCAATGAGCAGTTCTTC
>TRBD2|TRBJ2-7|-|TRBV5-1
CASSLIAGRTYEQYF
TGCGCCAGCAGCTTGATAGCGGGGAGGACCTACGAGCAGTACTTC
>-|TRBJ2-1|-|TRBV7-2
CASSPTASPNEQFF
TGTGCCAGCAGCCCAACGGCTAGCCCAAATGAGCAGTTCTTC
>-|TRBJ2-1|-|TRBV12-3/TRBV12-4
CASSTEGVGYNEQFF
TGTGCCAGCAGTACGGAGGGGGTAGGCTACAATGAGCAGTTCTTC
>-|TRBJ1-1|once|TRBV4-1
CASSQDVQGNTEAFF
TGCGCCAGCAGCCAAGATGTCCAGGGTAACACTGAAGCTTTCTTT
>-|TRBJ1-4|few|TRBV29-1
CSASETTNEKLFF
TGCAGCGCGAGCGAGACAACTAATGAAAAACTGTTTTTT
>-|TRBJ1-1|-|TRBV6-5
CASTAHENTEAFF
TGTGCCAGCACTGCACACGAGAACACTGAAGCTTTCTTT
>-|TRBJ2-6|few|TRBV2
CASKEGTGPLSGANVLTF
TGTGCCAGCAAGGAGGGGACGGGCCCCCTCTCTGGGGCCAACGTCCTGACTTTC
>-|TRBJ2-3|few|TRBV4-2
CASSQELLRGATDTQYF
TGTGCCAGCAGCCAAGAACTATTGAGGGGAGCGACAGATACGCAGTATTTT
>-|TRBJ2-5|-|TRBV25-1
CASSFGRGFQETQYF
TGTGCCAGCAGTTTCGGACGGGGCTTTCAGGAGACCCAGTACTTC
>TRBD2|TRBJ2-5|many|TRBV29-1
CSAGGGLAQTQYF
TGCAGCGCTGGGGGGGGACTAGCACAGACCCAGTACTTC
>TRBD1|TRBJ2-7|few|TRBV20-1
CSARYRGYEQYF
TGCAGTGCTAGGTACAGGGGCTACGAGCAGTACTTC
>-|TRBJ2-1|-|TRBV5-8
CASIGGSGRPYNEQFF
TGTGCCAGTATAGGTGGGTCAGGGCGGCCCTACAATGAGCAGTTCTTC
>-|TRBJ2-3|-|TRBV12-3/TRBV12-4
CASQGPWGRDTQYF
TGTGCCAGCCAGGGGCCCTGGGGGAGAGATACGCAGTATTTT
>-|TRBJ2-3|once|TRBV20-1
CSAREGGRTTNTQYF
TGCAGTGCTAGAGAGGGGGGGCGGACGACCAATACGCAGTATTTT
>TRBD2|TRBJ2-1|few|TRBV12-3/TRBV12-4
CASAAGEVSNEQFF
TGTGCCAGTGCGGCGGGAGAGGTCTCCAATGAGCAGTTCTTC